This record looks at one TCR beta chain sequence and its context. In its sample, this clonotype was seen many times. Its cognate antigen has yet to be identified. The input lacks base qualities; no much larger clone sits a single base away. The treatment or condition label for this specimen denotes: in vitro stimulation with specific CMV peptide epitopes to enrich CMV-specific T cells. The data were taken from a study of T cell repertoires in cytomegalovirus infection (dated by TCRdb to between 2018 and 2020). The study in broad terms: Peptide stimulations targeted recently identified HLA-C-restricted CMV epitopes, whose presentation resists viral immunomodulation, together with well-studied HLA-B-restricted epitopes. Donor HLA type was relevant to the analysis, because carriage of CMV infection together with the matching HLA type was indicated by public TCR beta signatures.

The sample was run on an Illumina HiSeq 1500. TCRdb ran its own pipeline on the public reads, namely fastp trimming at Q25 and MiXCR clone calling, and kept in-frame beta chains. Rows are combined by CDR3 protein, so each entry shows the most common genes and DNA. A total of about 63,000 distinct CDR3 sequences appear in this sample, around 20% of them only once. The biggest ten clones account for over 65% of the sample. Ends trimmed: V by 3 bases, J by 2 bases; bases unmatched to a gene: 6. Its CDR3 holds 16 amino acids, cysteine through phenylalanine. The entry retains the CDR3 DNA only, 48 bases that are in frame from base 1. In the germline V gene (reference sequence), CDR1 corresponds to SGHKS and CDR2 to YYEKEE. Here is what the overall study found, with its caveats: The ex vivo response was dominated by HLA-C-restricted CMV-specific TCR beta clonotypes, which also provided the single most frequent clonotype in two of eight donors. In both this cohort and an independent roughly 350-donor cohort, the cumulative frequency of public TCR beta family members distinguished carriers of CMV infection plus the relevant HLA type.

The source was CD8+ T cells from cultured PBMCs, collected from culture after CMV antigen stimulation. The TCR comes from a human donor in good health (CMV status not recorded). Some clones in this sample may be carry-over from other donors' samples. The rearranged chain carries TRBV5-5 and TRBJ2-3; TRBD1 agrees with 10 junctional bases. The bases read TGTGCCAGCAGCTGGGACAGGGGACAACTCACAGATACGCAGTATTTT. Translated, this gives CASSWDRGQLTDTQYF.